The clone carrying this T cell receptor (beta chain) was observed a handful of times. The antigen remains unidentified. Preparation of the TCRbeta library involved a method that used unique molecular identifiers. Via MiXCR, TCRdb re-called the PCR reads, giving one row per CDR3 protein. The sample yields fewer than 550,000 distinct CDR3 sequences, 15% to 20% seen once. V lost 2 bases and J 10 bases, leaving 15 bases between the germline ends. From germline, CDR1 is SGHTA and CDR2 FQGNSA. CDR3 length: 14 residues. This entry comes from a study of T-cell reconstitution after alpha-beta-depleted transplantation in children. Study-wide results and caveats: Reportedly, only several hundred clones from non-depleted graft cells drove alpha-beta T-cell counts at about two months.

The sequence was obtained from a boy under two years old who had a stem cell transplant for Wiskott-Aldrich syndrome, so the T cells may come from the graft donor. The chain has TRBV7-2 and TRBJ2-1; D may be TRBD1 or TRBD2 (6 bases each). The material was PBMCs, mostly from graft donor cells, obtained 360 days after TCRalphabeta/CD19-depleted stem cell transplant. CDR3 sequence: CASSLRFRGREQFF. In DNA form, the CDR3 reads TGTGCCAGCAGCTTAAGGTTTCGGGGGCGAGAGCAGTTCTTC.